This TCR beta chain was sequenced during a study of blood T cell repertoires in COVID-19. The table came from immunoSEQ multiplex PCR; TCRdb's copy has only in-frame clones and leaves some out. The profile shows 150,000 to 200,000 clones, roughly 80% of them singletons. The TCR was taken from a woman in her 50s who had recovered from COVID-19. The specimen was PBMCs or T cells enriched from blood (not recorded which).

Here the CDR3 reads CASSRQGAGSYEQYF. CDR3 coding DNA: TGTGCCAGCAGTCGACAGGGGGCAGGCTCCTACGAGCAGTACTTC. The chain carries TRBV28 and TRBJ2-7, with TRBD1 matching 10 bases. The CDR3 contains 15 residues. Germline trimming cut 5 bases from V and 0 bases from J; bases unmatched to any gene: 4. Germline-derived CDR1 and CDR2 are MDHEN and SYDVKM. Complete variable domain (other parts from reference TRBV28 and TRBJ2-7): DVKVTQSSRYLVKRTGEKVFLECVQDMDHENMFWYRQDPGLGLRLIYFSYDVKMKEKGDIPEGYSVSREKKERFSLILESASTNQTSMYLCASSRQGAGSYEQYFGPGTRLTVT.